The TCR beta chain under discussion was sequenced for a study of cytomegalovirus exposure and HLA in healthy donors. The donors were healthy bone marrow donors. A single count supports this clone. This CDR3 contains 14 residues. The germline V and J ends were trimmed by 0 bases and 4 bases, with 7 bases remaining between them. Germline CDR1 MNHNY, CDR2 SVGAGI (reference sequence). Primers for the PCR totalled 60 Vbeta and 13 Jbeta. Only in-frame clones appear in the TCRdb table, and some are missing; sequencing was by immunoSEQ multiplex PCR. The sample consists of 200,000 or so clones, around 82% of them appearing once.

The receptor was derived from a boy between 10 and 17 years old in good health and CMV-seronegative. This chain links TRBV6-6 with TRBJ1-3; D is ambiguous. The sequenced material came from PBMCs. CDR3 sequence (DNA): TGTGCCAGCAGTTACTCCGGGAAAGGAAACACCATATATTTT. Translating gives CASSYSGKGNTIYF.